What follows is one T cell receptor (beta chain) and its context. CDR3 length: 13 residues. Trimming took 3 bases from V and 8 from J, leaving 14 bases between them. The germline V gene encodes CDR1 DFQATT and CDR2 SNEGSKA (reference sequence). This sample was included in a study of blood T cells in healthy people across ages. Combining a sample-barcoded 5' primer with a J-beta primer mix, a second PCR ran for about 7 to 11 cycles. From the 5' RACE reads, TCRdb called clonotypes with MiXCR, one entry per CDR3 protein. The table has about a million distinct CDR3 sequences, roughly 51% seen once; the top ten hold roughly a fifth. Peripheral blood, about 9.4 milliliters per donor, was collected.

This receptor was obtained from an older woman in good health. The chain joins TRBV20-1 to TRBJ2-1; no definite D call. The sequenced material came from blood. CDR3 in amino acids: CSASPLTLDEQFF. CDR3 DNA sequence: TGCAGTGCTAGTCCCCTAACGCTAGATGAGCAGTTCTTC.